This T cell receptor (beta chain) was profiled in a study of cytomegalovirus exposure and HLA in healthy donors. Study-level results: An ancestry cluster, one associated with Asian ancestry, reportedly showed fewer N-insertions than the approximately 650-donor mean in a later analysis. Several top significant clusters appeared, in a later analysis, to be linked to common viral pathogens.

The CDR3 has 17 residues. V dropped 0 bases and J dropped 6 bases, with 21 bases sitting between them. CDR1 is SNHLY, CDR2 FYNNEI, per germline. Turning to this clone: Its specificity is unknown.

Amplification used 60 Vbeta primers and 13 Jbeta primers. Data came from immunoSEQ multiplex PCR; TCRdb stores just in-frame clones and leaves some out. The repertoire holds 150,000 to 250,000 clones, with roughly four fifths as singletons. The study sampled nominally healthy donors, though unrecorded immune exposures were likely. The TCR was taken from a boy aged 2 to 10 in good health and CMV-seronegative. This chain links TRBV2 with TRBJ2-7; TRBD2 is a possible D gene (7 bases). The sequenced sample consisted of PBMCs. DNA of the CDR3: TGTGCCAGCAGTGAAGCTGGGGGGGAGGGGGGGGGCCCCGAGCAGTACTTC. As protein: CASSEAGGEGGGPEQYF.